This T cell receptor beta chain was documented in a study of blood T cell repertoires in COVID-19. TCRdb keeps only in-frame clones here, not all; method: immunoSEQ multiplex PCR. The sample has about 270,000 clones, about 89% seen once. The CDR3 sequence is 16 residues long. CDR1 SGHDT and CDR2 YYEEEE come from the germline V gene. V shed 5 bases, J shed 1 base, and the junction held 10 bases outside the gene matches. The rearrangement links TRBV5-6 to TRBJ2-7, with TRBD2 matching 9 bases. The sample was PBMCs or T cells enriched from blood (not recorded which). The receptor was derived from a woman under 30 who had recovered from COVID-19. CDR3 nucleotide sequence: TGTGCCAGCAGGTGGTGTGTTCTAGCGGGATCCTACGAGCAGTACTTC. It specifies CASRWCVLAGSYEQYF.